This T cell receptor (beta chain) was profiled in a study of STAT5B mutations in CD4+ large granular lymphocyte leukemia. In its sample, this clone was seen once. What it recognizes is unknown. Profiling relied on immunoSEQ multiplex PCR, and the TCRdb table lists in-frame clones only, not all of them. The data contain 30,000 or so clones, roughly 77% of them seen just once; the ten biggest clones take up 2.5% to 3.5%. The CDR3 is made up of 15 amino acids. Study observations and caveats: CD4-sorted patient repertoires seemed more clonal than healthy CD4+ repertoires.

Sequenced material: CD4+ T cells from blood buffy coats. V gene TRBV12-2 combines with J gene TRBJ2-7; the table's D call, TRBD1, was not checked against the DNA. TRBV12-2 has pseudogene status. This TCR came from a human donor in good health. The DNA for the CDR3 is TGTGCAAGTCGCTTTCAGTGGGACATGACGTACGAGCAGTACTTC. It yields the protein CASRFQWDMTYEQYF.